This T cell receptor beta chain derives from a study of CD8+ T cells in alopecia areata. On this clone itself: Its antigen is unidentified.

The treatment here: oral pan-JAK inhibitor, 5-10 mg twice daily. Researchers took lesional scalp punch biopsies and peripheral blood from people who were alopecia areata patients. PBMCs provided sorted CD4+ and CD8+ T cells. Points from the study as a whole: Tofacitinib significantly decreased scalp clonality and expanded CD8+ clones among top 100.

Per the germline V gene, CDR1 is MGHRA and CDR2 is YSYEKL. V lost 4 bases and J lost 3; bases outside the gene matches: 4. The CDR3 contains 15 residues. The authors extracted RNA and reverse transcribed it into cDNA as the sequencing template. TCRdb keeps only in-frame clones here, not all; method: immunoSEQ multiplex PCR. The sample contains fewer than 110,000 clones, around 60% of which appear only once. Sequences were derived from CD8+ T cells sorted from blood, sampled at roughly week 58, from a patient treated with tofacitinib. V gene TRBV4-1 combines with J gene TRBJ2-2; TRBD1 aligns across 8 bases. This receptor was identified in a human donor with alopecia areata. CDR3 DNA: TGCGCCAGCAGCCCTAGACAGGGGTACACCGGGGAGCTGTTTTTT. Protein product: CASSPRQGYTGELFF.